This TCR beta chain was captured in a study of shared T cell receptors in the human thymus. The CDR3 extends over 17 amino acids. CDR1 is GTSNPN, CDR2 SVGIG, per germline (reference sequence). V lost 0 bases, J lost 0 bases, and 18 bases lay in between. Only in-frame clones appear in the TCRdb table, and some are missing; sequencing was by immunoSEQ multiplex PCR. The sample lists about 660,000 clones; about 87% were seen once. This sample also appeared in a second study, on human thymus T cells. That study adds: Thymus specimens were resections from corrective heart surgery. Biased V and J segment usage appeared in thymus and peripheral blood.

This sequence originates from a boy under two years old with a congenital heart defect. V and J are TRBV30 and TRBJ2-7; no definite D call. Sequenced material: thymocytes. The CDR3 loop is CAWSVSVLRSYSYEQYF. The CDR3 DNA sequence: TGTGCCTGGAGTGTGAGTGTTCTACGGTCATACTCCTACGAGCAGTACTTC.